Here is one TCR beta chain with its context. These data are taken from a study of technical replicates of blood from a handful of donors. Clones were read by immunoSEQ multiplex PCR, and TCRdb kept only the in-frame ones, dropping some. The sample includes tens of thousands of clones, around 89% of them seen just once. CDR3 size: 15 residues. Germline CDR1 is MNHEY and CDR2 is SVGAGI. Germline trimming cut 6 bases from V and 4 bases from J; bases unmatched to any gene: 12. The TCR was taken from a human donor in good health. The chain joins TRBV6-5 to TRBJ2-7, with 7 nucleotides matching TRBD1. The sample comprised T cells isolated from PBMCs. This CDR3 is CASSQSTGTAYEQYF. The CDR3 DNA follows: TGTGCCAGCAGCCAATCTACCGGGACAGCTTACGAGCAGTACTTC.